This TCR beta chain originates from a study of blood T cell repertoires in COVID-19. Study as a whole: T cells, B-cell-depleted T cells, or PBMCs supplied cDNA or gDNA.

This CDR3 is built from 12 residues. Trimming cost V 0 bases and J 5 bases, with 4 bases left between them. Germline V gives CDR1 MGHRA, CDR2 YSYEKL. Assay: immunoSEQ multiplex PCR; the TCRdb copy retains only in-frame clones and omits some. Among about 230,000 clones listed, about nine tenths were seen once. The sequence came from a woman younger than 45 with acute COVID-19. Sequences were obtained from PBMCs or T cells enriched from blood (not recorded which). The J gene is TRBJ1-2, the V gene TRBV4-1; D is unclear. The CDR3, as DNA: TGCGCCAGCAGCCAAGATACATATGGCTACACCTTC. Its protein is CASSQDTYGYTF.